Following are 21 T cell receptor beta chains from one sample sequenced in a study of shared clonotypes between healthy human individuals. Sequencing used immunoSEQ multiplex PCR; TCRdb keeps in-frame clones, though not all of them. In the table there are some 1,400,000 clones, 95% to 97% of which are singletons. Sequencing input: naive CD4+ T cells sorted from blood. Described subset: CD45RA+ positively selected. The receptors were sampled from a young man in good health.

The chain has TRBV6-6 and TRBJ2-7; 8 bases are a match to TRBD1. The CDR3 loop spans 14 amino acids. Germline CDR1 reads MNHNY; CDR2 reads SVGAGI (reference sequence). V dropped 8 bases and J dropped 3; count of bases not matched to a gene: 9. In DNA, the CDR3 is TGTGCCAGCTCCGACGGGACAGGCCTCTACGAGCAGTACTTC. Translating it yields CASSDGTGLYEQYF.

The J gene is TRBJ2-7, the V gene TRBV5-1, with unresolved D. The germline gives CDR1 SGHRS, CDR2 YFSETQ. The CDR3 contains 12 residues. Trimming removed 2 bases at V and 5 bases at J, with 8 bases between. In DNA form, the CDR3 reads TGCGCCAGCAGCTTTCCAGGTCACGAGCAGTACTTC. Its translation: CASSFPGHEQYF.

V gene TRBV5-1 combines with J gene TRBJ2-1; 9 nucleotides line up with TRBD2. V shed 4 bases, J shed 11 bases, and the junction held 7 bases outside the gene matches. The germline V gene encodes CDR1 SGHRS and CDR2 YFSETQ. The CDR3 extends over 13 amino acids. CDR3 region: CASSQGTSSQQFF. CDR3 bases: TGCGCCAGCAGCCAAGGGACTAGCTCCCAGCAGTTCTTC.

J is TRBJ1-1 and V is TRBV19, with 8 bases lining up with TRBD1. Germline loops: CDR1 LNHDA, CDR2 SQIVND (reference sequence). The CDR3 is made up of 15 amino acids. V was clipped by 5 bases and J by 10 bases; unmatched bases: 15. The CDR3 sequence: CASSVSTGAPRGAFF. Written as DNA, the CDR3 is TGTGCCAGTAGTGTTTCGACAGGGGCCCCAAGGGGAGCTTTCTTT.

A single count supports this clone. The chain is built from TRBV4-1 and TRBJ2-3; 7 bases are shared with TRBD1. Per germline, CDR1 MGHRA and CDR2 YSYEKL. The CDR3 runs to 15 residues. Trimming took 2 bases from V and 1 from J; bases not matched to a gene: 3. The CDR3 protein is CASSQRGQGTDTQYF. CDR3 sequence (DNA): TGCGCCAGCAGCCAAAGAGGACAGGGCACAGATACGCAGTATTTT.

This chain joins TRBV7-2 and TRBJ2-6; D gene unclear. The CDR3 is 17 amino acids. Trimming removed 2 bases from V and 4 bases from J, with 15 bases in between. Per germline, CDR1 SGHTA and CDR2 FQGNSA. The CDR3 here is CASSLRSERPGANVLTF. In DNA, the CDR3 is TGTGCCAGCAGCTTAAGGTCAGAGCGACCGGGGGCCAACGTCCTGACTTTC.

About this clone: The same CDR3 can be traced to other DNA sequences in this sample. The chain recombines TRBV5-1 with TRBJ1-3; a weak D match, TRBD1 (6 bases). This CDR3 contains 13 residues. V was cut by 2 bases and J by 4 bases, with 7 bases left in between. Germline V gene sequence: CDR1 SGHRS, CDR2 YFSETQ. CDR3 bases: TGCGCCAGCAGCTTTGGGACAGGAAACACCATATATTTT. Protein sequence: CASSFGTGNTIYF.

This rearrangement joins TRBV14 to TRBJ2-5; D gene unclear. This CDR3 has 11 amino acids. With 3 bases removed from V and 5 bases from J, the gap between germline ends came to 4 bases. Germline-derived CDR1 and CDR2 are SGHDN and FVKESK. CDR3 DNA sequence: TGTGCCAGCAGCCACTCCGAGACCCAGTACTTC. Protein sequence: CASSHSETQYF.

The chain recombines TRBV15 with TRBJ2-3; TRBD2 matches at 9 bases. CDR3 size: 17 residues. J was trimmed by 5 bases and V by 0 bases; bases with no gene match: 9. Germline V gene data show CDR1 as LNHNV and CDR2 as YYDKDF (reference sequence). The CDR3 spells CATSRDGLAGSLDTQYF. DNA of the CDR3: TGTGCCACCAGCAGAGATGGGCTAGCGGGAAGTTTAGATACGCAGTATTTT.

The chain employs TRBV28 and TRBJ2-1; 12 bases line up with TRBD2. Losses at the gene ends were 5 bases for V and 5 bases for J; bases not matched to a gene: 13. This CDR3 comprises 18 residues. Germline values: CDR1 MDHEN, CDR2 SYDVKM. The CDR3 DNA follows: TGTGCCAGCAGTCCTCCGGGACTAGCGGGTAAAGTCAACAATGAGCAGTTCTTC. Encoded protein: CASSPPGLAGKVNNEQFF.

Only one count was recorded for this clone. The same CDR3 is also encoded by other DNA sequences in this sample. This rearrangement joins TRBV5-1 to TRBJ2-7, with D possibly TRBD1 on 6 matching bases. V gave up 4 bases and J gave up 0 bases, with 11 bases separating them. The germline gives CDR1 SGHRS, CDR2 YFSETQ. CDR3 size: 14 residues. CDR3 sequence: CASSLGGTSYEQYF. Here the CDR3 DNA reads TGCGCCAGCAGCCTTGGGGGCACCTCCTACGAGCAGTACTTC.

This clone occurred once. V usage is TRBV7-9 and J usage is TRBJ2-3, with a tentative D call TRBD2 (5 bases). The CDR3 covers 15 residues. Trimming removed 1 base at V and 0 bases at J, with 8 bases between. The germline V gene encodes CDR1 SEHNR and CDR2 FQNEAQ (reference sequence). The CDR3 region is CASSLVGVSTDTQYF. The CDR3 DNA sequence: TGTGCCAGCAGCTTAGTCGGGGTTAGCACAGATACGCAGTATTTT.

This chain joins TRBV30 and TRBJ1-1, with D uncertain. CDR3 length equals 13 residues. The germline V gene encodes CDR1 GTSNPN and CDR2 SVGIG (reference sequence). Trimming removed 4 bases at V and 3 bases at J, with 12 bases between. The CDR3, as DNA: TGTGCCTGGAAGCGTGGCTTTGACACTGAAGCTTTCTTT. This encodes CAWKRGFDTEAFF.

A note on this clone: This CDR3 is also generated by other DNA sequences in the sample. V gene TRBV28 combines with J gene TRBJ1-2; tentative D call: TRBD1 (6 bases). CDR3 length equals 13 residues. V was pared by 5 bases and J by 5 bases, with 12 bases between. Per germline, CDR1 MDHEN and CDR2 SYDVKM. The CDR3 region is CASSPGQLYGYTF. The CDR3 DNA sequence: TGTGCCAGCAGTCCAGGACAGTTGTATGGCTACACCTTC.

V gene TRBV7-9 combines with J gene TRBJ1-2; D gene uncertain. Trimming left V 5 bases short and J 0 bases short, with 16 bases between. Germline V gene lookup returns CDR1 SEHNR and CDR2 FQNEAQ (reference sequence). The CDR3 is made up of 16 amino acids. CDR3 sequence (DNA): TGTGCCAGCAGCCCAAAAGGCAGAGAAGCTAACTATGGCTACACCTTC. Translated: CASSPKGREANYGYTF.

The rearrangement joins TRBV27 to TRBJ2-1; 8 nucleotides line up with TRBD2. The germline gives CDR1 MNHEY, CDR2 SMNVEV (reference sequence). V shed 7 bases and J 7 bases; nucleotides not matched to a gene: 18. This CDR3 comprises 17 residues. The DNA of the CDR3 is TGTGCCAGCACCAGGTTGGCGGGAGGCCGTACAATTAATGAGCAGTTCTTC. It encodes CASTRLAGGRTINEQFF.

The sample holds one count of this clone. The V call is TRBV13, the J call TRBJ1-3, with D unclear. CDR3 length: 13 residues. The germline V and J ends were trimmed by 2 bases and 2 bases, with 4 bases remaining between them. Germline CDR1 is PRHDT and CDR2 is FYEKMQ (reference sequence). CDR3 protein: CASSLKPGNTIYF. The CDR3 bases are TGTGCCAGCAGCTTAAAACCTGGAAACACCATATATTTT. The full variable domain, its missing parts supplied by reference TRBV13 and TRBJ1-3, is AAGVIQSPRHLIKEKRETATLKCYPIPRHDTVYWYQQGPGQDPQFLISFYEKMQSDKGSIPDRFSAQQFSDYHSELNMSSLELGDSALYFCASSLKPGNTIYFGEGSWLTVV.

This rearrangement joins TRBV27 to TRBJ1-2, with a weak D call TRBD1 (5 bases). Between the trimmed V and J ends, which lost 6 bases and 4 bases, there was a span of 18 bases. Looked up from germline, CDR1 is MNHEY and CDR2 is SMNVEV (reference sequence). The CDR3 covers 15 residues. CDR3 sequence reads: CASSARGRVSYGYTF. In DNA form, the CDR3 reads TGTGCCAGCAGCGCCCGGGGCAGGGTAAGCTATGGCTACACCTTC.

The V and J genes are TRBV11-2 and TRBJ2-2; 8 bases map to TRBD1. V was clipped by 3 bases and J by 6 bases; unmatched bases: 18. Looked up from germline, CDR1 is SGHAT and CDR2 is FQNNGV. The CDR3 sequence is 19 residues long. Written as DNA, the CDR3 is TGTGCCAGCAGCTTTCCCAGGGGGCCGTTGTCGAGAGGTCCCGGGGAGCTGTTTTTT. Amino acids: CASSFPRGPLSRGPGELFF.

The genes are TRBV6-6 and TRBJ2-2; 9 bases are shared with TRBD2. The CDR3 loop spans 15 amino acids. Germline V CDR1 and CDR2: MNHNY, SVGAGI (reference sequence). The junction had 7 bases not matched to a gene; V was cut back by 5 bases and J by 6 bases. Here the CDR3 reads CASSGTSLLPGELFF. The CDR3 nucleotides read TGTGCCAGCAGTGGGACTAGCCTACTACCCGGGGAGCTGTTTTTT.

The CDR3 here is CASSSEGLDYEQYF. CDR3 nucleotide sequence: TGTGCCAGCAGCTCGGAGGGACTAGACTACGAGCAGTACTTC. The chain employs TRBV7-2 and TRBJ2-7; 8 bases match TRBD2. Germline CDR1 SGHTA, CDR2 FQGNSA. The V gene end was trimmed by 4 bases and the J gene end by 3 bases; junction bases not matched to a gene: 5. This CDR3 has 14 amino acids.